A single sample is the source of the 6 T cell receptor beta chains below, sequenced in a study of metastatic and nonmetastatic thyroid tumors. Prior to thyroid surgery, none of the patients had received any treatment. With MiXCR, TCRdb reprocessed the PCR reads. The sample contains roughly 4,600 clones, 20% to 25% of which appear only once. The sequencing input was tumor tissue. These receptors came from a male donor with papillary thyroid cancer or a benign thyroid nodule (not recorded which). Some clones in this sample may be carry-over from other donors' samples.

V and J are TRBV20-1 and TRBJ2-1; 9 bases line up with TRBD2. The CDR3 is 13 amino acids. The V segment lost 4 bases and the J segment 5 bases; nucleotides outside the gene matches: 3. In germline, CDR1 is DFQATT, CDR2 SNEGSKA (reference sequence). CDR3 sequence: CSAKAGGHNEQFF. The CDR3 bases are TGCAGTGCTAAAGCGGGAGGACACAATGAGCAGTTCTTC.

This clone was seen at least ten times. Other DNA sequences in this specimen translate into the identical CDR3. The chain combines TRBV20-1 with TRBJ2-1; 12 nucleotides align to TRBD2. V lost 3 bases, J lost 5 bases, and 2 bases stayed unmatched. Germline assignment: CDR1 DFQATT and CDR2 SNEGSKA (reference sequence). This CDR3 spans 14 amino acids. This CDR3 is CSARGLAGDNEQFF. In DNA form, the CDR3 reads TGCAGTGCTAGGGGACTAGCGGGCGACAATGAGCAGTTCTTC.

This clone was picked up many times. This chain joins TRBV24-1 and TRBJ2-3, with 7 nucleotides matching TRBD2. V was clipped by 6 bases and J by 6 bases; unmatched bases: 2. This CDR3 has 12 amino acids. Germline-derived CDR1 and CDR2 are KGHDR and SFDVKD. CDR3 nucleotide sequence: TGTGCCACCAGTAGGGGAGGGGATACGCAGTATTTT. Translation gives CATSRGGDTQYF.

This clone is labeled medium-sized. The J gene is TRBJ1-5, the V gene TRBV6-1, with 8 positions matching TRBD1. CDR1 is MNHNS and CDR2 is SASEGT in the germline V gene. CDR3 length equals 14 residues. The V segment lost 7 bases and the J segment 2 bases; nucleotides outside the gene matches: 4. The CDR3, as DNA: TGTGCCAGCAATGGACAGGGCGGCAATCAGCCCCAGCATTTT. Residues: CASNGQGGNQPQHF.

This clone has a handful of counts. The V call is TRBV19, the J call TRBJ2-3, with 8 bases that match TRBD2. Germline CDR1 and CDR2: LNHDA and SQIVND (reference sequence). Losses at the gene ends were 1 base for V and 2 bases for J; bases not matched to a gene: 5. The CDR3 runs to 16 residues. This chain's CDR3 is CASSIGAGGITDTQYF. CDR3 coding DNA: TGTGCCAGTAGTATAGGGGCGGGAGGCATCACAGATACGCAGTATTTT.

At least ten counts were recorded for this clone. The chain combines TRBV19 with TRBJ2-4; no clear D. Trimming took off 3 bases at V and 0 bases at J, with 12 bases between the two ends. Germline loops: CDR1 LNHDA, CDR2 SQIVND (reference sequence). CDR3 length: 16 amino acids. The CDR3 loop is CASSIFATLAKNIQYF. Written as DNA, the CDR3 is TGTGCCAGTAGTATTTTCGCTACACTAGCCAAAAACATTCAGTACTTC.